This T cell receptor beta chain comes out of a study of naive and memory T cell subsets. This clonotype was observed at least ten times. The antigen remains unidentified. Findings and limits, study-wide: Expression changes during T cell differentiation may affect RNA-based TCR counts.

Two oligonucleotides, mixed equimolar, formed the beta constant-region primer covering TRBC1 and TRBC2. MiXCR, applied by TCRdb to the UMI-ligation and nested PCR reads, yields one record per CDR3 protein. Of about 4,600 distinct CDR3 sequences listed, 7.2% were seen once; the top ten hold approximately 80%. Between the trimmed V and J ends, which lost 0 bases and 2 bases, there was a span of 13 bases. The CDR3 length is 17 residues. Germline V gene data show CDR1 as LGHNA and CDR2 as YNFKEQ. The J gene is TRBJ2-2, the V gene TRBV4-2, with TRBD1 as a possible D gene (5 bases). Sequencing input: CD4+ TEMRA cells from blood. Subset given: effector memory re-expressing CD45RA, CD45RA+ CD27-. The sequence came from a human donor in good health. CDR3 protein: CASSQDVPGHNTGELFF. The CDR3 DNA is TGTGCCAGCAGCCAAGATGTCCCTGGACACAACACCGGGGAGCTGTTTTTT.